Presented here are 29 T cell receptor beta chains from one specimen sequenced in a study of response to subunit inactivated influenza vaccine. One entry per CDR3 protein, called by TCRdb with MiXCR from the RT-PCR reads. The repertoire consists of around 540,000 distinct CDR3 sequences, with roughly 10% occurring once and the leading ten covering about 10%. The specimen comprised PBMCs from blood, sampled on the day of vaccination. The receptors originated from a man in his forties or fifties who received an inactivated influenza vaccine.

Many counts were recorded for this clonotype. The chain links TRBV12-3 or TRBV12-4 to TRBJ2-7; TRBD2 matches 13 bases. The J segment lost 4 bases and the V segment lost 6 bases, leaving 3 bases of the junction unmatched. There are 14 residues in the CDR3. The CDR3: CASRRTSGSYEQYF. CDR3 DNA sequence: TGTGCCAGCAGGCGGACTAGCGGGAGTTACGAGCAGTACTTC.

This clonotype appeared many times. This chain uses TRBV4-2 with TRBJ2-1, with TRBD2 matching 10 bases. V dropped 4 bases and J dropped 5; count of bases not matched to a gene: 2. CDR1 is LGHNA and CDR2 is YNFKEQ in the germline V gene. CDR3 length: 14 residues. The DNA for the CDR3 is TGTGCCAGCAGCCTCGGACTAGCGGACAATGAGCAGTTCTTC. This encodes CASSLGLADNEQFF.

J is TRBJ2-5 and V is TRBV4-1; 7 bases are shared with TRBD2. Germline V CDR1 and CDR2: MGHRA, YSYEKL. V trimming: 4 bases; J trimming: 2 bases; junction bases outside the gene matches: 7. The CDR3 consists of 15 residues. DNA for the CDR3: TGCGCCAGCAGCCCGCGACTAGCTTTGCAAGAGACCCAGTACTTC. As protein: CASSPRLALQETQYF.

This clonotype has more than one count but fewer than ten. This rearrangement joins TRBV9 to TRBJ2-1; 7 bases align to TRBD1. The CDR3 length is 14 residues. The trim removed 4 bases at V and 1 base at J, leaving 2 bases unmatched. From germline, CDR1 is SGDLS and CDR2 YYNGEE. CDR3 residues: CASSKGQSYNEQFF. The CDR3 nucleotides are TGTGCCAGCAGCAAGGGACAGTCCTACAATGAGCAGTTCTTC.

The chain joins TRBV12-3 or TRBV12-4 to TRBJ2-7; 10 nucleotides match TRBD2. V dropped 7 bases and J dropped 4; count of bases not matched to a gene: 13. This CDR3 has 16 residues. The CDR3 loop is CASTSGQLAGSYEQYF. Here the CDR3 DNA reads TGTGCCAGCACCTCGGGTCAACTAGCGGGGTCTTACGAGCAGTACTTC.

This clonotype has just a few counts. The genes are TRBV29-1 and TRBJ2-7, with D possibly called TRBD1 or TRBD2 (7 bases each). This CDR3 spans 14 amino acids. V was shortened by 4 bases and J by 2 bases, with 15 bases between the two germline ends. In germline, CDR1 is SQVTM, CDR2 ANQGSEA. CDR3: CSVAVAGGAYEQYF. CDR3 DNA sequence: TGCAGCGTTGCCGTGGCAGGGGGGGCCTACGAGCAGTACTTC.

The CDR3 reads CSAADVLDVQFF. As DNA, the CDR3 is TGCAGTGCTGCGGACGTCCTAGACGTGCAGTTCTTC. J is TRBJ2-1 and V is TRBV20-1; no clear D gene. CDR3 length: 12 amino acids. V lost 5 bases to trimming and J lost 12 bases, with 17 bases between them. Germline assignment: CDR1 DFQATT and CDR2 SNEGSKA (reference sequence).

This clonotype was observed at least ten times. The chain is built from TRBV6-1 and TRBJ1-2; a weak D match, TRBD1 (5 bases). Between the trimmed V and J ends, which lost 8 bases and 4 bases, there was a span of 14 bases. Germline V gene sequence: CDR1 MNHNS, CDR2 SASEGT. The CDR3 has 13 amino acids. The chain's CDR3 is CASEGTLIYGYTF. In DNA form, the CDR3 reads TGTGCCAGCGAGGGGACCCTTATCTATGGCTACACCTTC.

This clonotype was picked up a small number of times. V is TRBV6-5 and J is TRBJ2-3; 8 positions agree with TRBD2. V was pared by 0 bases and J by 6 bases, with 17 bases of the junction left unmatched. The CDR3 has 19 residues. Germline assignment: CDR1 MNHEY and CDR2 SVGAGI. For the CDR3, the DNA is TGTGCCAGCAGTTACTCGATTTTGACCGGGGGGGCTTTTCTGGATACGCAGTATTTT. It codes for CASSYSILTGGAFLDTQYF.

This clonotype was counted a few times. The J gene is TRBJ2-2, the V gene TRBV20-1; 9 nucleotides agree with TRBD2. The trim removed 3 bases at V and 6 bases at J, leaving 5 bases unmatched. Looked up from germline, CDR1 is DFQATT and CDR2 is SNEGSKA (reference sequence). CDR3 length: 14 amino acids. CDR3 protein: CSASSGRFPGELFF. Written as DNA, the CDR3 is TGCAGTGCTAGCAGCGGGAGGTTCCCCGGGGAGCTGTTTTTT.

This clonotype has ten or more counts. The CDR3 reads CASSSPPGTSGFYEQYF. The CDR3 nucleotides read TGTGCCAGCAGTTCCCCCCCGGGGACTAGCGGGTTCTACGAGCAGTACTTC. The chain joins TRBV12-3 or TRBV12-4 to TRBJ2-7, with 12 bases identical to TRBD2. The CDR3 has 17 amino acids. With V trimmed by 4 bases and J by 3 bases, 10 bases remained unmatched.

This clonotype was picked up many times. The chain couples TRBV9 to TRBJ1-5, with D perhaps TRBD1 (5 bases). The CDR3 sequence is 14 residues long. V lost 0 bases to trimming and J lost 4 bases, with 8 bases between them. Per the germline V gene, CDR1 is SGDLS and CDR2 is YYNGEE. Written as DNA, the CDR3 is TGTGCCAGCAGCGTAGATGGGGCGAATCAGCCCCAGCATTTT. As protein: CASSVDGANQPQHF.

This clonotype was observed a handful of times. CDR3 sequence (DNA): TGCAGTGCTAGAGATCTACTAGCGGGGCCCAATGAGCAGTTCTTC. Residues: CSARDLLAGPNEQFF. V gene TRBV20-1 combines with J gene TRBJ2-1, with TRBD2 matching 10 bases. The germline gives CDR1 DFQATT, CDR2 SNEGSKA (reference sequence). The CDR3 contains 15 residues. V gave up 0 bases and J gave up 6 bases; unmatched junction bases: 5.

The sample holds a few counts of this clonotype. The chain is built from TRBV6-5 and TRBJ2-2, with D perhaps TRBD1 or TRBD2 (5 bases each). V dropped 1 base and J dropped 6 bases, with 9 bases sitting between them. The germline CDR1 and CDR2 sequences are MNHEY and SVGAGI. CDR3 length: 14 residues. This CDR3 is CASSYLLGAGELFF. CDR3 nucleotide sequence: TGTGCCAGCAGTTACTTGTTGGGGGCCGGGGAGCTGTTTTTT.

This clonotype occurred a few times. The chain recombines TRBV18 with TRBJ2-7, with D perhaps matching TRBD1 or TRBD2 (5 bases each). Germline CDR1 and CDR2: KGHSH and LQKENI. CDR3 length equals 16 residues. Trimming stripped 6 bases from V and 4 bases from J, with 22 bases between. CDR3 nucleotides: TGTGCCAGCTCGCGTTTGTCCGGGACGGTGAATTACGAGCAGTACTTC. Translated: CASSRLSGTVNYEQYF.

This clonotype was observed many times. The chain has TRBV29-1 and TRBJ2-3, with TRBD1 as a possible D gene (6 bases). There are 13 residues in the CDR3. The V end lost 1 base, the J end lost 2 bases, and 7 bases lay between the germline ends. Germline loops: CDR1 SQVTM, CDR2 ANQGSEA. The CDR3: CSVEGGLTDTQYF. The CDR3 DNA reads as TGCAGCGTTGAAGGGGGGCTCACAGATACGCAGTATTTT.

This chain links TRBV7-2 with TRBJ2-1; D gene unclear. From germline, CDR1 is SGHTA and CDR2 FQGNSA. CDR3 size: 14 residues. The V gene lost 3 bases and the J gene lost 6 bases, with 12 bases spanning the gap. Here the CDR3 DNA reads TGTGCCAGCAGCTTGGGTACAGCCCCCAATGAGCAGTTCTTC. Translated, it gives CASSLGTAPNEQFF.

This clonotype was seen a few times. The rearrangement uses TRBV28 and TRBJ2-7, with 7 bases matching TRBD1. Germline V gene lookup returns CDR1 MDHEN and CDR2 SYDVKM. The V gene end was trimmed by 8 bases and the J gene end by 4 bases; junction bases not matched to a gene: 5. This CDR3 is built from 12 residues. For the CDR3, the DNA is TGTGCCAGCTCCGGACAGGAATACGAGCAGTACTTC. This gives the protein CASSGQEYEQYF.

This clonotype was seen only a few times. The rearrangement links TRBV7-2 to TRBJ2-5; the D is unclear. The CDR3 is 16 residues long. Trimming took 5 bases from V and 0 from J, leaving 16 bases between them. CDR1 SGHTA and CDR2 FQGNSA come from the germline V gene. CDR3 protein: CASSVSRLAHQETQYF. Here the CDR3 DNA reads TGTGCCAGCAGCGTGAGCCGATTAGCTCACCAAGAGACCCAGTACTTC.

This clonotype came up a few times. In DNA, the CDR3 is TGCAGTGCTACAATCATGGCCCATAGCGGAACAGAGACCCAGTACTTC. Translating gives CSATIMAHSGTETQYF. The V call is TRBV20-1, the J call TRBJ2-5, with a weak D call TRBD2 (6 bases). The germline gives CDR1 DFQATT, CDR2 SNEGSKA (reference sequence). V was pared by 4 bases and J by 4 bases, with 22 bases between. CDR3 size: 16 residues.

The rearrangement joins TRBV19 to TRBJ2-1; D is ambiguous. The germline gives CDR1 LNHDA, CDR2 SQIVND (reference sequence). V shed 3 bases and J shed 0 bases, with 9 bases lying between them. The CDR3 is 15 residues long. In DNA, the CDR3 is TGTGCCAGTAGTATCCACACCAGCTCCTACAATGAGCAGTTCTTC. Translated, it gives CASSIHTSSYNEQFF.

The chain's CDR3 is CASSLTRRQETQYF. CDR3 bases: TGTGCCAGCAGTTTAACCAGGCGCCAAGAGACCCAGTACTTC. This sequence joins TRBV27 and TRBJ2-5; D remains ambiguous. This CDR3 comprises 14 residues. Trimming shortened V by 2 bases and J by 1 base, and 8 bases separated the two germline ends. Germline loops: CDR1 MNHEY, CDR2 SMNVEV (reference sequence).

This rearrangement joins TRBV4-1 to TRBJ1-1; a possible D gene is TRBD1 (6 bases). Germline CDR1 is MGHRA and CDR2 is YSYEKL. Deletions cut 4 bases from V and 1 base from J, with 22 bases between. The CDR3 extends over 18 amino acids. CDR3 loop: CASSPNSAGAVRNTEAFF. Written as DNA, the CDR3 is TGCGCCAGCAGCCCCAACTCGGCAGGGGCGGTCAGGAACACTGAAGCTTTCTTT.

This clonotype was seen many times. The chain has TRBV20-1 and TRBJ2-1, with 13 nucleotides matching TRBD2. The CDR3 consists of 13 residues. CDR1 and CDR2 from the germline V gene are DFQATT and SNEGSKA (reference sequence). Losses at the gene ends were 7 bases for V and 5 bases for J; bases not matched to a gene: 2. CDR3 region: CSEGLAGDNEQFF. CDR3 DNA sequence: TGCAGTGAAGGACTAGCGGGGGACAATGAGCAGTTCTTC.

The chain joins TRBV6-1 to TRBJ1-1; 9 nucleotides match TRBD1. The CDR3 extends over 16 amino acids. CDR1 MNHNS and CDR2 SASEGT come from the germline V gene. The V gene end was trimmed by 6 bases and the J gene end by 0 bases; junction bases not matched to a gene: 8. DNA of the CDR3: TGTGCCAGCAGCGCTTACAGGGGGCCCATGAACACTGAAGCTTTCTTT. It specifies CASSAYRGPMNTEAFF.

In its sample, this clonotype was seen a few times. V usage is TRBV20-1 and J usage is TRBJ1-5, with unresolved D. Trimming pared 3 bases from V and 3 bases from J, leaving 12 bases between. Germline loops: CDR1 DFQATT, CDR2 SNEGSKA (reference sequence). The CDR3 length is 14 residues. CDR3 in DNA: TGCAGTGCTAGGGCCGGAGCGGACAATCAGCCCCAGCATTTT. Protein sequence: CSARAGADNQPQHF.

This clonotype was observed a few times. The chain employs TRBV12-3 or TRBV12-4 and TRBJ2-3, with TRBD2 matching 10 bases. V lost 4 bases, J lost 3 bases, and 4 bases stayed unmatched. CDR3 length equals 15 residues. The CDR3 nucleotides read TGTGCCAGCAGTTGGTTGACTAGCGGGACAGATACGCAGTATTTT. Residues: CASSWLTSGTDTQYF.

The rearrangement uses TRBV5-1 and TRBJ2-7; D unclear. The germline CDR1 and CDR2 sequences are SGHRS and YFSETQ. V lost 4 bases, J lost 1 base, and 12 bases lay in between. This CDR3 comprises 14 residues. In nucleotides, the CDR3 is TGCGCCAGCAGCCCAGAGATTACTTCCTACGAGCAGTACTTC. Translated, it gives CASSPEITSYEQYF.

This clonotype was seen repeatedly, ten times or more. This chain links TRBV11-2 with TRBJ2-7; TRBD1 aligns across 8 bases. This CDR3 region has 13 residues. V was pared by 4 bases and J by 6 bases, with 5 bases of the junction left unmatched. Germline CDR1 SGHAT, CDR2 FQNNGV. CDR3 region: CASSYGQGSEQYF. The CDR3 region has the DNA TGTGCCAGCAGCTACGGACAGGGTAGCGAGCAGTACTTC.